The source of this T cell receptor beta chain is a study of blood T cell repertoires in COVID-19. Study-level background: Sources were T cells, B-cell-depleted T cells, or PBMCs; the material itself was cDNA or gDNA.

Per the authors' pipeline: Researchers report that nucleated cell counts were estimated from reference gene primer amplification. Only in-frame clones appear in the TCRdb table, and some are missing; sequencing was by immunoSEQ multiplex PCR. For V, J and clone size, that table is used; D and trimming come from the DNA. The data show about 310,000 clones, over 85% seen once. Assignment of participants to cohorts was predicated upon participant-reported clinical history. Cohort 3 donors counted as recovered after two negative PCRs, clearance, or resolved symptoms. Germline V gene data show CDR1 as GTSNPN and CDR2 as SVGIG (reference sequence). V gave up 3 bases and J gave up 4 bases; unmatched junction bases: 0. The CDR3 extends over 11 amino acids.

Material: PBMCs or T cells enriched from blood (not recorded which). The rearrangement joins TRBV30 to TRBJ2-7, with 7 bases identical to TRBD1. The receptor was isolated from a woman aged 25 to 39 who had recovered from COVID-19. CDR3: CAWSRGYEQYF. The CDR3 DNA follows: TGTGCCTGGAGCAGGGGGTACGAGCAGTACTTC.